The rows below give T cell receptor beta chains drawn from one sample of a study of T cell repertoires in cytomegalovirus infection. Each CDR3 protein is one row after TCRdb ran MiXCR on the reads. Here the sample spans about 310,000 distinct CDR3 sequences, approximately 10% being singletons. Source material: PBMCs. The receptor source for this set is a human donor in good health (CMV status not recorded). Some clones in this sample may be carry-over from other donors' samples. CDR3s include the opening cysteine and the closing phenylalanine or tryptophan. The order of the fields is D gene, J gene, V gene, clone size, CDR3 protein, CDR3 DNA. D genes are given only for firm matches. Size values are once, few and many counts, or a class for expanded clones, and some rows have none.

TRBD1 | TRBJ1-2 | TRBV4-3 | many | CASSQDPGTGGYTF | TGCGCCAGCAGCCAAGATCCGGGGACAGGGGGCTACACCTTC
TRBD1 | TRBJ1-2 | TRBV15 | many | CATSRGQGGGSGYTF | TGTGCCACCAGCAGAGGACAGGGAGGAGGGTCGGGCTACACCTTC
NA | TRBJ2-5 | TRBV25-1 | many | CASSESRETQYF | TGTGCCAGCAGTGAATCGAGGGAGACCCAGTACTTC
TRBD2 | TRBJ2-1 | TRBV20-1 | many | CSARDPHLRGGYNEQFF | TGCAGTGCTAGAGATCCCCACCTGCGGGGGGGCTACAATGAGCAGTTCTTC
NA | TRBJ1-6 | TRBV5-1 | few | CASSPTENSPLHF | TGCGCCAGCAGCCCCACGGAGAATTCACCCCTCCACTTT
NA | TRBJ2-4 | TRBV20-1 | NA | CSASGGQYPKNIQYF | TGCAGTGCTAGTGGAGGACAGTACCCCAAAAACATTCAGTACTTC
NA | TRBJ2-2 | TRBV6-5 | many | CASSAMGAGTGELFF | TGTGCCAGCAGTGCAATGGGGGCGGGCACCGGGGAGCTGTTTTTT
NA | TRBJ1-1 | TRBV5-1 | many | CATSDRNTEAFF | TGCGCCACTTCGGACAGAAACACTGAAGCTTTCTTT
NA | TRBJ1-1 | TRBV6-5 | many | CASRPKTAPKTEAFF | TGTGCCAGCAGACCGAAGACGGCTCCTAAAACTGAAGCTTTCTTT
TRBD1 | TRBJ1-1 | TRBV7-8 | many | CASSLLHTGGKTEAFF | TGTGCCAGCAGCCTACTACATACAGGGGGCAAGACTGAAGCTTTCTTT
NA | TRBJ2-7 | TRBV14 | NA | CASRNSGGLEGEQYF | TGTGCCAGCAGGAATTCGGGGGGCCTCGAGGGGGAGCAGTACTTC
NA | TRBJ2-2 | TRBV20-1 | few | CSCAGRSTTGELFF | TGCAGTTGTGCTGGCAGGTCAACAACCGGGGAGCTGTTTTTT
TRBD2 | TRBJ2-3 | TRBV2 | many | CANRSGGLTDTQYF | TGTGCCAACCGTAGCGGGGGCCTCACAGATACGCAGTATTTT